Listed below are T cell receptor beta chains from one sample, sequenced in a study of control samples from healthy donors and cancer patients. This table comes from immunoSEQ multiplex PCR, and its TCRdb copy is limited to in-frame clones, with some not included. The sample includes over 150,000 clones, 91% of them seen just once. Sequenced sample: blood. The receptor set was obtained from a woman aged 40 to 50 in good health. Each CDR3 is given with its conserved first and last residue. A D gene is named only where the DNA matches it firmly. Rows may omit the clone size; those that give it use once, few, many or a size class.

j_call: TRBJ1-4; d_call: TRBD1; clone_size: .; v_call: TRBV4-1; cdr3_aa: CASSQGGTDLEKLFF; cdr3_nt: TGCGCCAGCAGCCAAGGGGGGACAGACCTTGAAAAACTGTTTTTT
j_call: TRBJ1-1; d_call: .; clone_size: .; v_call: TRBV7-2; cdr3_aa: CASSLGFRVGAFF; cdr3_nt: TGTGCCAGCAGCTTAGGATTCAGGGTAGGAGCTTTCTTT
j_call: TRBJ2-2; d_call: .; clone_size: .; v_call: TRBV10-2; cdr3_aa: CASSELGGPSFAGELFF; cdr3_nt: TGCGCCAGCAGTGAGCTGGGGGGACCAAGTTTCGCCGGGGAGCTGTTTTTT
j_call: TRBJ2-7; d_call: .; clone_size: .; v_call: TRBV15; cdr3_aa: CATSSGELSYEQYF; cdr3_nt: TGTGCCACCAGCAGCGGGGAACTCTCCTACGAGCAGTACTTC
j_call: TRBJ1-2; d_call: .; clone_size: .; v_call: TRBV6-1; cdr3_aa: CASSELEYGYTF; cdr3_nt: TGTGCCAGCAGTGAATTGGAATATGGCTACACCTTC
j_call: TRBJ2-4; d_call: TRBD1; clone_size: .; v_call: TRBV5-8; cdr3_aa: CASSLYFGTVLIF; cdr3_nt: TGTGCCAGCAGCTTATACTTCGGGACAGTGCTTATCTTC
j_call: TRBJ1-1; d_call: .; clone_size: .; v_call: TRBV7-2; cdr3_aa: CASSLDPVNTEAFF; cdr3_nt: TGTGCCAGCAGCTTAGATCCGGTGAACACTGAAGCTTTCTTT
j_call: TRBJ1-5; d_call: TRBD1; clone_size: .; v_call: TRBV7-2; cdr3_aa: CASSPGQGEFQHF; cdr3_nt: TGTGCCAGCAGCCCCGGACAGGGGGAATTCCAGCATTTT
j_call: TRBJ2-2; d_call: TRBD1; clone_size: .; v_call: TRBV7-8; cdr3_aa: CASTSKRTGSGGELFF; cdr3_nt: TGTGCCAGCACCTCTAAAAGGACAGGGAGCGGCGGGGAGCTGTTTTTT
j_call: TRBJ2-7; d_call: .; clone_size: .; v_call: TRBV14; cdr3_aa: CASSRGVHGYEQYF; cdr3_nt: TGTGCCAGCAGCCGAGGGGTCCACGGCTACGAGCAGTACTTC
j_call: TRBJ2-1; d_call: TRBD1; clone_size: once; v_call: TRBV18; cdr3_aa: CASSTRTGGDEQFF; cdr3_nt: TGTGCCAGCTCAACCCGAACAGGGGGCGATGAGCAGTTCTTC
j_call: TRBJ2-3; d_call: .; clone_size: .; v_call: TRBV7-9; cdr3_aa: CASSLAQGEADTQYF; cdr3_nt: TGTGCCAGCAGCTTAGCCCAGGGGGAGGCAGATACGCAGTATTTT
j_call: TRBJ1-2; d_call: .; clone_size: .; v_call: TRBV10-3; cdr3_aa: CAISAPGTVHGYTF; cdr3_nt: TGTGCCATCAGCGCCCCCGGGACGGTTCATGGCTACACCTTC
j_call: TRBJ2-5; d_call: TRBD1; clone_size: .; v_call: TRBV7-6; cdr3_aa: CASQGARWETQYF; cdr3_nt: TGTGCCAGCCAGGGGGCGCGTTGGGAGACCCAGTACTTC
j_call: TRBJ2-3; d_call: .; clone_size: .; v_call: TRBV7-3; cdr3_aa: CASSLTGSTDTQYF; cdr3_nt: TGTGCCAGCAGCTTGACAGGAAGCACAGATACGCAGTATTTT
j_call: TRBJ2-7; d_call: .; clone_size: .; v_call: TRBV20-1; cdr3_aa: CSASPAYEQYF; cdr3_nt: TGCAGTGCTAGCCCTGCCTACGAGCAGTACTTC
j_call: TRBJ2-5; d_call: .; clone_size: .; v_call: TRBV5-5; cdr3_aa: CASSKFRETQYF; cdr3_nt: TGTGCCAGCAGTAAGTTCAGGGAGACCCAGTACTTC
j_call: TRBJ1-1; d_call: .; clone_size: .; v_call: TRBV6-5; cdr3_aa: CASSYEGAHASMAFF; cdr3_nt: TGTGCCAGCAGTTACGAAGGGGCTCACGCCTCGATGGCTTTCTTT
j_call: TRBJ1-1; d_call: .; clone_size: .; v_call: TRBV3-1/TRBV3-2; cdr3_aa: CASSQGTAEAFF; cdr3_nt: TGTGCCAGCAGCCAAGGTACCGCTGAAGCTTTCTTT
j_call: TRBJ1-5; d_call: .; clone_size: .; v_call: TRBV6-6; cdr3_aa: CASSYGGVSNQPQHF; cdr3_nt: TGTGCCAGCAGTTACGGTGGGGTGAGCAATCAGCCCCAGCATTTT
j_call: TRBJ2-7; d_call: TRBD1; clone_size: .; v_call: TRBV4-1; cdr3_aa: CASSQGQTYEQYF; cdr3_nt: TGCGCCAGCAGCCAGGGACAGACCTACGAGCAGTACTTC
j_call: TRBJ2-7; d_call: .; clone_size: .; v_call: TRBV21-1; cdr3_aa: CASNPRGTGGLGEQYF; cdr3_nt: TGTGCCAGCAACCCGAGGGGGACGGGGGGCCTGGGCGAGCAGTACTTC
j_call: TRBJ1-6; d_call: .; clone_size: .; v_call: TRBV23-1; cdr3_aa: CASSQSEGGPAPSSYNSPLHF; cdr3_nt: TGCGCCAGCAGTCAATCGGAGGGGGGCCCTGCTCCCAGCTCCTATAATTCACCCCTCCACTTT
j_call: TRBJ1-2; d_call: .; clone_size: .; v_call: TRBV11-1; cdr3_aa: CASSRSGDPPYTF; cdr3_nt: TGTGCCAGCAGCAGATCAGGGGATCCTCCCTACACCTTC
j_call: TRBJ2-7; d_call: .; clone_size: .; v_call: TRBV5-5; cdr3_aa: CASSWDGPPYEQYF; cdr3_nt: TGTGCCAGCAGCTGGGACGGGCCCCCCTACGAGCAGTACTTC
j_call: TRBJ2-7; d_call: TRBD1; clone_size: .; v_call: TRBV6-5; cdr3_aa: CASSYGNRGAYEQYF; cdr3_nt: TGTGCCAGCAGTTACGGGAACAGGGGCGCCTACGAGCAGTACTTC
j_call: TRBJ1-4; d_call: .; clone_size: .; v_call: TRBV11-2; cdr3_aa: CASSREALINEKLFF; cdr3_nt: TGTGCCAGCAGCCGGGAGGCCCTGATTAATGAAAAACTGTTTTTT
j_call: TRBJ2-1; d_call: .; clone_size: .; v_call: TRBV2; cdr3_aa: CASKPHSDNEQFF; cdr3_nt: TGTGCCAGCAAGCCCCACAGCGACAATGAGCAGTTCTTC
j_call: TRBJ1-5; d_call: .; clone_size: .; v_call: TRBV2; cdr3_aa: CASSEASGILVSNQPQHF; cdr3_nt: TGTGCCAGCAGTGAAGCGTCGGGCATTCTGGTAAGCAATCAGCCCCAGCATTTT
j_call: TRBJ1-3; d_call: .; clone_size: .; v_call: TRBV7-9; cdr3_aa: CASSLDGQSGNTIYF; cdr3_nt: TGTGCCAGCAGCTTAGATGGGCAGTCTGGAAACACCATATATTTT
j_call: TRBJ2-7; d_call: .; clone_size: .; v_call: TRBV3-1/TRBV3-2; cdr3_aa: CASSQFVDSYEQYF; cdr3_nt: TGTGCCAGCAGCCAATTCGTGGACTCCTACGAGCAGTACTTC
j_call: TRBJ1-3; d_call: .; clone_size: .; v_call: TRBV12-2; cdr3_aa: CASRARALGGTGNTIYF; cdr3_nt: TGTGCAAGTCGCGCCCGGGCCTTAGGGGGCACTGGAAACACCATATATTTT
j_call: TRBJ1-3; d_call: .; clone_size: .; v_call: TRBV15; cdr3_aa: CATSLSRASGNTIYF; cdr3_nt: TGTGCCACCAGCTTGAGTAGAGCCTCTGGAAACACCATATATTTT
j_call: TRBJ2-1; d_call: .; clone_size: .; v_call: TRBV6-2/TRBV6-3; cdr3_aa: CASSQGNEQFF; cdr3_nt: TGTGCCAGCAGCCAGGGGAATGAGCAGTTCTTC
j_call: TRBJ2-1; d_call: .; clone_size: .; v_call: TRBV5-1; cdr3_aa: CASSLGQLNNEQFF; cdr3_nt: TGCGCCAGCAGCTTGGGACAGCTGAACAATGAGCAGTTCTTC
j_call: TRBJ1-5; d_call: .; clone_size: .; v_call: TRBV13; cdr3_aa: CASSLGRGRLGPQHF; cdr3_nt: TGTGCCAGCAGCTTAGGTAGGGGCAGGCTGGGGCCCCAGCATTTT
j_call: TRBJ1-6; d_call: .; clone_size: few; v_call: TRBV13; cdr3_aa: CASSPNRNSPLHF; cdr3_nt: TGTGCCAGCAGCCCTAATAGAAATTCACCCCTCCACTTT
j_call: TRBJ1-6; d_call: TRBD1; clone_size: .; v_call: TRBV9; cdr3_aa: CASRDRDNSPLHF; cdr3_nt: TGTGCCTCAAGGGACAGGGACAATTCACCCCTCCACTTT
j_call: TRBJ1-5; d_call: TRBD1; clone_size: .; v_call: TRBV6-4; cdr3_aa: CASIGDRGRWQPQHF; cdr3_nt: TGTGCCAGCATCGGGGACAGGGGGCGGTGGCAGCCCCAGCATTTT
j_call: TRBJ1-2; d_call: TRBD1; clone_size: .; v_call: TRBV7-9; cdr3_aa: CASSRTGIPGDGYTF; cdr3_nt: TGTGCCAGCAGCCGGACAGGGATCCCAGGTGATGGCTACACCTTC
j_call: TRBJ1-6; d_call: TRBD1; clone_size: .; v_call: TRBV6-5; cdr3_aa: CASRRQGAGYSPLHF; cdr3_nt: TGTGCCAGCAGACGACAGGGGGCAGGATATTCACCCCTCCACTTT
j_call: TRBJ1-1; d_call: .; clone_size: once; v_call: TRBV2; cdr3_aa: CASSPQAGGTEAFF; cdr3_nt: TGTGCCAGCAGCCCCCAAGCAGGAGGGACTGAAGCTTTCTTT
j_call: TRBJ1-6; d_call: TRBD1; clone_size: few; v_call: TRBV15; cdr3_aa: CATSRPTGTGDSSSPLHF; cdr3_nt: TGTGCCACCAGCCGGCCGACCGGGACAGGGGACTCGAGTTCACCCCTCCACTTT
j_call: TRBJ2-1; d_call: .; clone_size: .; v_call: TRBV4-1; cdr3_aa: CASSRGGSYNEQFF; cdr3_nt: TGCGCCAGCAGTAGGGGGGGCTCCTACAATGAGCAGTTCTTC
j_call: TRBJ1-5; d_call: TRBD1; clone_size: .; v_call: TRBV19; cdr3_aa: CASSSRTGWESNQPQHF; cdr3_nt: TGTGCCAGTAGTTCTAGGACAGGGTGGGAGAGCAATCAGCCCCAGCATTTT
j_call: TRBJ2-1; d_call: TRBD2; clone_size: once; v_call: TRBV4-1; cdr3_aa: CASSQESGGVPNEQFF; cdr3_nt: TGCGCCAGCAGCCAAGAAAGCGGGGGGGTCCCCAATGAGCAGTTCTTC
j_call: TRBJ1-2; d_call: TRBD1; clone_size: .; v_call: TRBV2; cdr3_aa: CASSYHMTGEEGYTF; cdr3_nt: TGTGCCAGCAGTTACCATATGACAGGGGAGGAGGGCTACACCTTC
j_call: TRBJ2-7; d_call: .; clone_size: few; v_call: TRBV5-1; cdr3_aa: CASSLNRVHEQYF; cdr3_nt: TGCGCCAGCAGCTTGAACAGGGTCCACGAGCAGTACTTC
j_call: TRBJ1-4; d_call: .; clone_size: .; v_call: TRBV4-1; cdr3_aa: CASSQADRPGEKLFF; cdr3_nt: TGCGCCAGCAGCCAGGCCGACAGGCCGGGGGAAAAACTGTTTTTT
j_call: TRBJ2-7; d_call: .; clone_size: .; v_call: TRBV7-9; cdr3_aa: CASSPVDAPYEQYF; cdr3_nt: TGTGCCAGCAGTCCGGTGGATGCCCCCTACGAGCAGTACTTC
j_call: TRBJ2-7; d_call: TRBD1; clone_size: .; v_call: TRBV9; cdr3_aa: CASSAGGQGVYEQYF; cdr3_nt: TGTGCCAGCAGCGCGGGGGGACAGGGAGTGTACGAGCAGTACTTC
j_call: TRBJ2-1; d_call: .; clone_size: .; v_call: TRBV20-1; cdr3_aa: CSASPGLEQFF; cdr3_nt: TGCAGTGCTAGTCCGGGCCTTGAGCAGTTCTTC
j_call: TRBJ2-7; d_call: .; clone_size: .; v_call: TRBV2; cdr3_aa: CASSARYEQYF; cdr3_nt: TGTGCCAGCAGTGCTCGGTACGAGCAGTACTTC
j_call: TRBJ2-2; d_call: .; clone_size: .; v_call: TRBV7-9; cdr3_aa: CASSPPGNLLSTGELFF; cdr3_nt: TGTGCCAGCAGCCCGCCCGGAAATCTCCTCTCAACCGGGGAGCTGTTTTTT
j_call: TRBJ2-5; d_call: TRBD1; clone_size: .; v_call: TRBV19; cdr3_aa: CASSRAGGIETQYF; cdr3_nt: TGTGCCAGTAGTAGGGCAGGGGGCATTGAGACCCAGTACTTC
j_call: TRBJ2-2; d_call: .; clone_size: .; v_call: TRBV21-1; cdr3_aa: CASTDNPRDRGLNGELFF; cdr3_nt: TGTGCCAGCACCGATAACCCCCGAGACAGGGGGTTAAACGGGGAGCTGTTTTTT
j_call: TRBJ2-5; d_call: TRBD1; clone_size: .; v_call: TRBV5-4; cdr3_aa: CASSHPGTGSGQGETQYF; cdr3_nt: TGTGCCAGCAGCCATCCGGGGACAGGGAGTGGGCAAGGAGAGACCCAGTACTTC
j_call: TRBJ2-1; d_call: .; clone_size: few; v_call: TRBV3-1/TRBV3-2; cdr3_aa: CASSQDKWLNEQFF; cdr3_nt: TGTGCCAGCAGCCAAGATAAATGGCTGAATGAGCAGTTCTTC
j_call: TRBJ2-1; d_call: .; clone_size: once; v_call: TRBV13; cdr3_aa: CASSSNLGNEQFF; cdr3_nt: TGTGCCAGCAGCAGCAACCTCGGGAATGAGCAGTTCTTC
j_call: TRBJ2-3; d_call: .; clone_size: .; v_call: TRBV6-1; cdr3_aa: CASSEAYQASRAQYF; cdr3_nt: TGTGCCAGCAGTGAAGCCTATCAGGCGAGCAGGGCCCAGTATTTT